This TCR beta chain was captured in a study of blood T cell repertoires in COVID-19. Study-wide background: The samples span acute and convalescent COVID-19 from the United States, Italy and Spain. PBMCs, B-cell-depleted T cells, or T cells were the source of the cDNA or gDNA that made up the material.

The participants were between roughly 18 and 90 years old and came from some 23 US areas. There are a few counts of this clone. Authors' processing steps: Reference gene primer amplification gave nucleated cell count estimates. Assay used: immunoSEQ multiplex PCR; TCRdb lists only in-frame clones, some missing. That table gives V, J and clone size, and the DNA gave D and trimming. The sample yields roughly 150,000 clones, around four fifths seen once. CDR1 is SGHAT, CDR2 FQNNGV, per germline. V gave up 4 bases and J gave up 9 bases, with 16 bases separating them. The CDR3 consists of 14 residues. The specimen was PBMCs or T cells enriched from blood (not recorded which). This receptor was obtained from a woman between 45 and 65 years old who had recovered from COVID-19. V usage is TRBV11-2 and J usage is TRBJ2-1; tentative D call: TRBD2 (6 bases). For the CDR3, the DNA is TGTGCCAGCAGCTCGAACCGAGGAGCGGGTGAGCAGTTCTTC. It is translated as CASSSNRGAGEQFF.